The clone carrying this TCR beta chain was detected only a few times. V was pared by 5 bases and J by 5 bases, with 15 bases between. The germline V gene encodes CDR1 KGHSH and CDR2 LQKENI. This CDR3 comprises 14 residues. The data belong to a study of CD8 T cells in Susac syndrome. Reverse transcription of 0.5 to 1 ug RNA was performed with random hexamers. A single record per CDR3 protein comes from TCRdb applying MiXCR to the immunoSEQ multiplex PCR reads. The data contain approximately 230,000 distinct CDR3 sequences, roughly 95% of them seen just once; the ten biggest clones take up about 0.07%. The sample comprised CD4+ T cells from PBMCs. The chain couples TRBV18 to TRBJ1-1; D unresolved. This TCR derives from a human donor with multiple sclerosis. In DNA form, the CDR3 reads TGTGCCAGCTCAGCTAAGGGTCAGATGACTGAAGCTTTCTTT. Its translation is CASSAKGQMTEAFF.